This T cell receptor beta chain emerged from a study of blood T cell repertoires in COVID-19. The overall study: Acute and convalescent COVID-19 samples came from the United States, Italy and Spain.

This clone was counted once. Per the authors' pipeline: Reference gene primer amplification in the assay estimated nucleated cell counts. Produced via immunoSEQ multiplex PCR; TCRdb's table is partial and in-frame only. V and J calls and clone size are those listed in that table; D and trimming were worked out from the DNA. The table includes more than 250,000 clones, about 82% detected once. The sample consisted of peripheral blood. The TCR sequence derives from a woman in her 50s with acute or convalescent COVID-19.

CDR3 nucleotides: TGTGCCAGCAGCGGGGGACAGGGACGGAATCAGCCCCAGCATTTT. It yields the protein CASSGGQGRNQPQHF. V gene TRBV5-6 combines with J gene TRBJ1-5; 9 bases align to TRBD1. J lost 4 bases, V lost 4 bases, and 6 bases had no gene match. Germline V gives CDR1 SGHDT, CDR2 YYEEEE. The CDR3 has 15 residues.